The 8 T cell receptor beta chains in this list originate from one sample, sequenced in a study of cytomegalovirus exposure and HLA in healthy donors. The primer mix had 60 Vbeta and 13 Jbeta primers. The protocol was immunoSEQ multiplex PCR, while the TCRdb copy is restricted to in-frame clones and leaves out a portion. There are some 130,000 clones in the sample; 79% occur only once, and about 6.8% lies in the top ten. Sequences were obtained from PBMCs. These receptors all come from a man aged 35 to 55 in good health and CMV-seropositive.

This sequence joins TRBV6-6 and TRBJ1-1; D may be TRBD1 (6 bases). Trimming left V 5 bases short and J 3 bases short, with 10 bases between. The germline V gene has CDR1 MNHNY and CDR2 SVGAGI (reference sequence). This CDR3 has 13 residues. The CDR3 here is CASSPQGYTEAFF. In DNA form, the CDR3 reads TGTGCCAGCAGTCCACAGGGTTACACTGAAGCTTTCTTT.

The CDR3 loop reads CASSPGLAGVNEQFF. CDR3 nucleotides: TGTGCCAGCTCTCCCGGACTAGCGGGAGTGAATGAGCAGTTCTTC. This chain links TRBV18 with TRBJ2-1; 13 bases are a match to TRBD2. The CDR3 sequence is 15 residues long. The germline V gene has CDR1 KGHSH and CDR2 LQKENI. V lost 6 bases to trimming and J lost 7 bases; unmatched junction nucleotides: 6.

J is TRBJ2-1 and V is TRBV28, with D uncertain. Germline V CDR1 and CDR2: MDHEN, SYDVKM. The V gene lost 6 bases and the J gene lost 0 bases, with 12 bases spanning the gap. This CDR3 comprises 15 residues. CDR3 protein: CASRPTTSSYNEQFF. DNA of the CDR3: TGTGCCAGCAGACCGACAACCAGCTCCTACAATGAGCAGTTCTTC.

This clone was detected once. CDR3 DNA: TGTGCCTGGGCTCCGGGACAGTTTAATGAAAAACTGTTTTTT. As protein: CAWAPGQFNEKLFF. The V call is TRBV30, the J call TRBJ1-4; 7 bases match TRBD1. This CDR3 spans 14 amino acids. J was trimmed by 4 bases and V by 5 bases; bases with no gene match: 7. Germline lookup yields CDR1 GTSNPN and CDR2 SVGIG (reference sequence).

V is TRBV12-5 and J is TRBJ2-2; 10 bases align to TRBD1. The CDR3 runs to 15 residues. Looked up from germline, CDR1 is LGHNT and CDR2 is FRNRAP. Trimming removed 1 base from V and 5 bases from J; junction bases left unmatched: 1. The DNA of the CDR3 is TGTGCTAGTGGTTTGGGGGGACAGGGGACCGGGGAGCTGTTTTTT. Translating gives CASGLGGQGTGELFF.

The CDR3 bases are TGTGCCAGCAGTGTGACAGGGGACACCGGGGAGCTGTTTTTT. The encoded protein is CASSVTGDTGELFF. The genes are TRBV6-1 and TRBJ2-2, with 8 bases lining up with TRBD1. J lost 3 bases, V lost 4 bases, and 1 base had no gene match. Germline V gives CDR1 MNHNS, CDR2 SASEGT. The CDR3 has 14 residues.

The V gene is TRBV27, the J gene TRBJ1-2, with a possible D match to TRBD1 (5 bases). This CDR3 has 13 residues. CDR1 is MNHEY, CDR2 SMNVEV, per germline (reference sequence). With 2 bases removed from V and 3 bases from J, the gap between germline ends came to 7 bases. The CDR3 is CASSLQGYYGYTF. The CDR3 nucleotides are TGTGCCAGCAGTTTACAGGGCTACTATGGCTACACCTTC.

This chain uses TRBV7-2 with TRBJ1-5; a weak D match, TRBD1 (6 bases). The CDR3 has 13 amino acids. Per germline, CDR1 SGHTA and CDR2 FQGNSA. Trimming left V 2 bases short and J 4 bases short, with 6 bases between. This CDR3 reads CASSLQGNQPQHF. The CDR3 DNA follows: TGTGCCAGCAGCTTACAGGGGAATCAGCCCCAGCATTTT.